This record looks at one TCR beta chain sequence and its context. An input of about 0.5 to 1 ug of RNA was subjected to reverse transcription using random hexamers. TCRdb fed the immunoSEQ multiplex PCR reads into MiXCR, producing one record per CDR3 protein. The sample yields under 350,000 distinct CDR3 sequences, 92% seen once. The sample originates from a study of CD8 T cells in Susac syndrome. This CDR3 region has 15 residues. V was shortened by 0 bases and J by 4 bases, with 12 bases between the two germline ends. The germline gives CDR1 ENHRY, CDR2 SYGVKD. The clonotype originates from a human donor with multiple sclerosis. Sequenced material: CD4+ T cells from PBMCs. V and J are TRBV10-3 and TRBJ2-5; the D call may be TRBD1 or TRBD2 (5 bases each). The CDR3 reads CAISESSAGGETQYF. The CDR3 DNA follows: TGTGCCATCAGTGAGTCGAGTGCTGGGGGAGAGACCCAGTACTTC.